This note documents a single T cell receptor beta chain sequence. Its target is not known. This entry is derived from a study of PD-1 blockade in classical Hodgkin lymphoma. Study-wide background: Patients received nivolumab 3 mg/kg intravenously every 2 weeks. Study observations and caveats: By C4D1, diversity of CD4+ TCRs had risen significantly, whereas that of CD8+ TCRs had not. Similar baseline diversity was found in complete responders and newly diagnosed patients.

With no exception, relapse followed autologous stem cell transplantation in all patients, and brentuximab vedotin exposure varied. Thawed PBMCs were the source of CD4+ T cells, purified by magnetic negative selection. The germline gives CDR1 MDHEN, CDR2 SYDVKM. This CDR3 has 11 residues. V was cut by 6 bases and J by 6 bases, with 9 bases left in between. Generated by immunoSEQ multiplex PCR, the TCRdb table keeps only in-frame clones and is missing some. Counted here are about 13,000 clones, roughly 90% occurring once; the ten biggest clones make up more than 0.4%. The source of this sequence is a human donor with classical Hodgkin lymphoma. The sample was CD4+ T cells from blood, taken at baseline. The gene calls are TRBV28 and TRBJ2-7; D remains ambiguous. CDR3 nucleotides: TGTGCCAGCAGCGTGGAACGCGAGCAGTACTTC. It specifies CASSVEREQYF.